The entry that follows covers one T cell receptor beta chain sequence. CDR3 length: 13 residues. Germline V gene data show CDR1 as SQVTM and CDR2 as ANQGSEA. With 2 bases removed from V and 4 bases from J, the gap between germline ends came to 11 bases. This entry belongs to a study of CD8 T cells in Susac syndrome. The RNA, about 0.5 to 1 ug, was put through reverse transcription using random hexamers. By means of immunoSEQ multiplex PCR, TCR beta CDR3 spanning 54 Vbeta and 13 Jbeta underwent amplification. TCRdb processed the immunoSEQ multiplex PCR reads anew with MiXCR; each CDR3 protein has one entry. The sample lists around 160,000 distinct CDR3 sequences, 90% to 95% occurring once. Peripheral blood CD8+ and CD4+ T cells were profiled by TCR beta sequencing. Matched for age and sex, the controls were healthy donors. Negative isolation yielded CD8+ and CD4+ T cells; FACS enriched TEMRA cells.

The receptor was isolated from a human donor in good health. The source material was CD4+ T cells from PBMCs. J is TRBJ1-1 and V is TRBV29-1; a possible D gene is TRBD1 (5 bases). DNA of the CDR3: TGCAGCGTTGAACTGGGACGGAGCACTGAAGCTTTCTTT. Translated: CSVELGRSTEAFF. Filled out from reference TRBV29-1 and TRBJ1-1, the complete variable domain reads SAVISQKPSRDICQRGTSLTIQCQVDSQVTMMFWYRQQPGQSLTLIATANQGSEATYESGFVIDKFPISRPNLTFSTLTVSNMSPEDSSIYLCSVELGRSTEAFFGQGTRLTVV.